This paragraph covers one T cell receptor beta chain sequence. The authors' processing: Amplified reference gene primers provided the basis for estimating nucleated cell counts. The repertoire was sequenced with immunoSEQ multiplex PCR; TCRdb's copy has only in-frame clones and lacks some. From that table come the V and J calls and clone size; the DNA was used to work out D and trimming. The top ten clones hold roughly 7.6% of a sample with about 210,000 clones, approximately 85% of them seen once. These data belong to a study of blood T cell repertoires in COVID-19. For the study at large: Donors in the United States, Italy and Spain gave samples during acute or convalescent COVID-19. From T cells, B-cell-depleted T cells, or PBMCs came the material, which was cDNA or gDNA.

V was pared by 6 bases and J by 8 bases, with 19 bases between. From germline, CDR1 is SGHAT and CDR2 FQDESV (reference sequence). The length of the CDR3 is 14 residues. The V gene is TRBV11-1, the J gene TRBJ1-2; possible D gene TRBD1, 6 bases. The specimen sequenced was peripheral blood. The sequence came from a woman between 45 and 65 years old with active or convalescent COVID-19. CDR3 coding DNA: TGTGCCAGCAGTCTAACCAGGGGTGTGTCAGGCTACACCTTC. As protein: CASSLTRGVSGYTF.